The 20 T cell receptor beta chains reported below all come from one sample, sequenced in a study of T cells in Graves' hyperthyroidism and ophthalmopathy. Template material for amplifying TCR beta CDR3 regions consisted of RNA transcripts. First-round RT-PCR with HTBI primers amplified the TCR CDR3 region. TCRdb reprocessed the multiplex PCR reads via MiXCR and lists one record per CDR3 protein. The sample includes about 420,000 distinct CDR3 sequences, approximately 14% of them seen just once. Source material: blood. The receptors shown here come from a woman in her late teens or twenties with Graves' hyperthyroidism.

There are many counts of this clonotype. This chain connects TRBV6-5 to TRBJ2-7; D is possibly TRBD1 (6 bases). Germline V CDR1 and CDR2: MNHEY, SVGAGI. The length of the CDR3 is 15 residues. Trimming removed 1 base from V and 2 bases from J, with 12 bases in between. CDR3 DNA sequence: TGTGCCAGCAGTTACTTACGGGACAAGACCTACGAGCAGTACTTC. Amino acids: CASSYLRDKTYEQYF.

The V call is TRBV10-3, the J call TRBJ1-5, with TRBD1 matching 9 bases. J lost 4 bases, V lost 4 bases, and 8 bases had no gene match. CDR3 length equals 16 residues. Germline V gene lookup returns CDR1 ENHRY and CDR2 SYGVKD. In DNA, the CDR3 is TGTGCCATCAGTGGGGGACAGGGAGGCCAAAATCAGCCCCAGCATTTT. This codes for CAISGGQGGQNQPQHF.

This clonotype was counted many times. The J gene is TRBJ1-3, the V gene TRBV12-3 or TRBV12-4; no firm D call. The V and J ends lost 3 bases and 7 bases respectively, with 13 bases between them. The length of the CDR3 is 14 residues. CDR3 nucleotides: TGTGCCAGCAGTTTTGGTGGGCGGACCAACACCATATATTTT. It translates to CASSFGGRTNTIYF.

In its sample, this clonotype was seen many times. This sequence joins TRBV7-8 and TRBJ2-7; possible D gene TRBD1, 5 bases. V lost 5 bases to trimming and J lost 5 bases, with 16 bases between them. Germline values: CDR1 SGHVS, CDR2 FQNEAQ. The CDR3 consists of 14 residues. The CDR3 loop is CASSPHRQGNEQYF. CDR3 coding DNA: TGTGCCAGCAGCCCCCACCGCCAGGGTAACGAGCAGTACTTC.

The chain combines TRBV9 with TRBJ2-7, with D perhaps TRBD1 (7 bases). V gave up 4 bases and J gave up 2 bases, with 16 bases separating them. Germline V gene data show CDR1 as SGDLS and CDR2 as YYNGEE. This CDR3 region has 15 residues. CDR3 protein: CASSSRAGGPYEQYF. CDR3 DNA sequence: TGTGCCAGCAGCTCAAGGGCAGGGGGGCCCTACGAGCAGTACTTC.

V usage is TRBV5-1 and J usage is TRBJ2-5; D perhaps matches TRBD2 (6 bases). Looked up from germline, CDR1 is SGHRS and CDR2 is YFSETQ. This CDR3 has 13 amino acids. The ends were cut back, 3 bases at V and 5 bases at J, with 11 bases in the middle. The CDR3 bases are TGCGCCAGCAGCTGGGGGGTCGGGGAGACCCAGTACTTC. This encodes CASSWGVGETQYF.

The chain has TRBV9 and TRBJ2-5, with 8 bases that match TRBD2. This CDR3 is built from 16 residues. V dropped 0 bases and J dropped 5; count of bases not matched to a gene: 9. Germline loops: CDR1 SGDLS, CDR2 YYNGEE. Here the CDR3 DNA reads TGTGCCAGCAGCGTAGAGGGTAGCGGGGTGCCGGAGACCCAGTACTTC. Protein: CASSVEGSGVPETQYF.

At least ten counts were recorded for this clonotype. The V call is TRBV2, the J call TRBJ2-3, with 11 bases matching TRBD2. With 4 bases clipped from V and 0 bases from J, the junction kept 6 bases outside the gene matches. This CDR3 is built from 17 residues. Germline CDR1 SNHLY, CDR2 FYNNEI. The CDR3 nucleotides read TGTGCCAGCAGTGTTTATCGGACTAGCGGGAGCACAGATACGCAGTATTTT. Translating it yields CASSVYRTSGSTDTQYF.

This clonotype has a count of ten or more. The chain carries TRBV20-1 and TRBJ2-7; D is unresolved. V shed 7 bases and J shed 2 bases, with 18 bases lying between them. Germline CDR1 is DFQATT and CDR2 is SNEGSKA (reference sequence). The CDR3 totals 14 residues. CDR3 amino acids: CSVRQVGHTYEQYF. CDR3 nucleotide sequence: TGCAGTGTCAGGCAGGTGGGCCATACCTACGAGCAGTACTTC.

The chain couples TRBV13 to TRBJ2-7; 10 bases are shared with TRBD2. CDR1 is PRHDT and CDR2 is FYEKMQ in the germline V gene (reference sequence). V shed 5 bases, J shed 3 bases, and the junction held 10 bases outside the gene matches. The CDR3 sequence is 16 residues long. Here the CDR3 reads CASSASGSGRYYEQYF. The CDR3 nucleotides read TGTGCCAGCAGCGCTAGTGGTAGCGGGAGGTACTACGAGCAGTACTTC. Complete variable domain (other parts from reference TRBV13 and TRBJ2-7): AAGVIQSPRHLIKEKRETATLKCYPIPRHDTVYWYQQGPGQDPQFLISFYEKMQSDKGSIPDRFSAQQFSDYHSELNMSSLELGDSALYFCASSASGSGRYYEQYFGPGTRLTVT.

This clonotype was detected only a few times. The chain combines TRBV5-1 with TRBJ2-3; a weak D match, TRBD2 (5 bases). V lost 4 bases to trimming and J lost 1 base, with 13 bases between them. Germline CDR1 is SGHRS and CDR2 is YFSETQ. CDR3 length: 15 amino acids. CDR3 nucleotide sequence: TGCGCCAGCAGCCGAATGGACTCCCGCACAGATACGCAGTATTTT. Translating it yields CASSRMDSRTDTQYF.

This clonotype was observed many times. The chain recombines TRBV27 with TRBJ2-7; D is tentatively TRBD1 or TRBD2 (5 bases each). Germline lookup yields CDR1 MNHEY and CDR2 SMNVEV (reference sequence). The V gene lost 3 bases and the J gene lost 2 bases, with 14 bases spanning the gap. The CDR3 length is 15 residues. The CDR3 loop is CASSFTLGTAYEQYF. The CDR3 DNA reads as TGTGCCAGCAGTTTTACCCTCGGGACGGCCTACGAGCAGTACTTC.

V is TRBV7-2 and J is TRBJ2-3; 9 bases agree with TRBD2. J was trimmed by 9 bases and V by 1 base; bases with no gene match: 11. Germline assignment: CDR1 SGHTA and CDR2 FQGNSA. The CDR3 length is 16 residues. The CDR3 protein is CASSLDWLAGKITQYF. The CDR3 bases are TGTGCCAGCAGCTTAGATTGGCTAGCGGGAAAGATAACGCAGTATTTT.

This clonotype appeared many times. In DNA form, the CDR3 reads TGTGCCAGTAGTATAACGAACGGTGGGAGGGGCGGTCAGCCCCAGCATTTT. Its protein is CASSITNGGRGGQPQHF. The V and J genes are TRBV19 and TRBJ1-5, with a tentative D call TRBD1 (5 bases). The CDR3 runs 17 residues. Per germline, CDR1 LNHDA and CDR2 SQIVND (reference sequence). Trimming cost V 2 bases and J 6 bases, with 20 bases left between them. Filled out from reference TRBV19 and TRBJ1-5, the complete variable domain reads DGGITQSPKYLFRKEGQNVTLSCEQNLNHDAMYWYRQDPGQGLRLIYYSQIVNDFQKGDIAEGYSVSREKKESFPLTVTSAQKNPTAFYLCASSITNGGRGGQPQHFGDGTRLSIL.

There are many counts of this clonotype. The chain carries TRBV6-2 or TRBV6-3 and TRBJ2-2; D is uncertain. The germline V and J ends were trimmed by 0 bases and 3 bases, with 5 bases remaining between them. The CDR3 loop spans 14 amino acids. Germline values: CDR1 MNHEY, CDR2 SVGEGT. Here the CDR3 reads CASSYSVDTGELFF. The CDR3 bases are TGTGCCAGCAGTTACTCTGTGGACACCGGGGAGCTGTTTTTT.

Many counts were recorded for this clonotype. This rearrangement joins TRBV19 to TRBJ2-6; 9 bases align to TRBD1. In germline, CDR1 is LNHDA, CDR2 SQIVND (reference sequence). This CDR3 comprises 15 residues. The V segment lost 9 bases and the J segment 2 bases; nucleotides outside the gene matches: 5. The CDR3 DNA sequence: TGTGCCAGCCGGGACAGGGTAGCTGGGGCCAACGTCCTGACTTTC. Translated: CASRDRVAGANVLTF.

In DNA form, the CDR3 reads TGCAGTGCTAGATCCCCTACTAGCGGGAGGGTGAATGAGCAGTTCTTC. As protein: CSARSPTSGRVNEQFF. The chain couples TRBV20-1 to TRBJ2-1; 13 bases line up with TRBD2. V was clipped by 2 bases and J by 7 bases; unmatched bases: 8. Germline CDR1 is DFQATT and CDR2 is SNEGSKA (reference sequence). The CDR3 is made up of 16 amino acids.

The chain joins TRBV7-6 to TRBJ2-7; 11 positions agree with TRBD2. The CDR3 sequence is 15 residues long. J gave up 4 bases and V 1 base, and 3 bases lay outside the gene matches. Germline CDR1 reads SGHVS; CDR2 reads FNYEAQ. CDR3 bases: TGTGCCAGCAGCTTAGGGACTAGCGGGTGGTACGAGCAGTACTTC. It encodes CASSLGTSGWYEQYF.

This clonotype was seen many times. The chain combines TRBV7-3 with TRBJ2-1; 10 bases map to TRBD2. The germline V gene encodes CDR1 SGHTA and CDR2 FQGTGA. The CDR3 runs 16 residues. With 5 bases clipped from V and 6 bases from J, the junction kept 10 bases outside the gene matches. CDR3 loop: CASSLLGVAGGNEQFF. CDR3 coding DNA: TGTGCCAGCAGCCTCCTGGGAGTAGCGGGAGGCAATGAGCAGTTCTTC.

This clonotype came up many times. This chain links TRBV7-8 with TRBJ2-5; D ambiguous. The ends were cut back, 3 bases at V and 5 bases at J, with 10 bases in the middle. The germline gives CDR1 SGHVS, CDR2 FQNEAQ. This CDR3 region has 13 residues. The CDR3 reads CASSFPGWETQYF. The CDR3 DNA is TGTGCCAGCAGCTTCCCCGGGTGGGAGACCCAGTACTTC.